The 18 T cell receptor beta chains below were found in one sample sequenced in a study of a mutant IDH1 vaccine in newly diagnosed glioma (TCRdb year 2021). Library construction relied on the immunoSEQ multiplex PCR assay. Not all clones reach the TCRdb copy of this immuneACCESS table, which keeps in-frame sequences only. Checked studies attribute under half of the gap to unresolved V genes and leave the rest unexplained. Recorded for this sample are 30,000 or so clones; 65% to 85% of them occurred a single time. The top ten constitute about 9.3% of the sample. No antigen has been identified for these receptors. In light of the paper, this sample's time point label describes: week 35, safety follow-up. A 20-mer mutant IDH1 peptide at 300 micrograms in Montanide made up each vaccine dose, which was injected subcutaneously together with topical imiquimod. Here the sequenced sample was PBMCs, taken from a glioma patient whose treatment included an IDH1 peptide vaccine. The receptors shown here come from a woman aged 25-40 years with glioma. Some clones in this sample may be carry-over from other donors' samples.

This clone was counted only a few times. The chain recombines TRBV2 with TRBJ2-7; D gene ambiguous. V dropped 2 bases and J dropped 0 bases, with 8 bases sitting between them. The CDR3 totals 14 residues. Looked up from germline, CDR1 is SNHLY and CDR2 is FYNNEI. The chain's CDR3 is CASSELFFSYEQYF. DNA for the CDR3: TGTGCCAGCAGTGAACTGTTCTTCTCCTACGAGCAGTACTTC. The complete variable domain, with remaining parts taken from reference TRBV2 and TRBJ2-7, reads EPEVTQTPSHQVTQMGQEVILRCVPISNHLYFYWYRQILGQKVEFLVSFYNNEISEKSEIFDDQFSVERPDGSNFTLKIRSTKLEDSAMYFCASSELFFSYEQYFGPGTRLTVT.

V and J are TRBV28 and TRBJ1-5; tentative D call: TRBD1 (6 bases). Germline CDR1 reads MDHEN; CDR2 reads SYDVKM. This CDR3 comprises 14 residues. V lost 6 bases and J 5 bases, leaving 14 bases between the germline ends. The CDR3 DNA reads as TGTGCCAGCAGCCTGAGGGGGGCCTATCAGCCCCAGCATTTT. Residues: CASSLRGAYQPQHF.

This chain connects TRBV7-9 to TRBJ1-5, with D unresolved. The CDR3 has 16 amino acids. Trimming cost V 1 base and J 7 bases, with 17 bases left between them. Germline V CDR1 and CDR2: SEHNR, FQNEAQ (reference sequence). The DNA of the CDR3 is TGTGCCAGCAGCTTAGGGGGTTTACCCTACATCCAGCCCCAGCATTTT. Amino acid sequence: CASSLGGLPYIQPQHF.

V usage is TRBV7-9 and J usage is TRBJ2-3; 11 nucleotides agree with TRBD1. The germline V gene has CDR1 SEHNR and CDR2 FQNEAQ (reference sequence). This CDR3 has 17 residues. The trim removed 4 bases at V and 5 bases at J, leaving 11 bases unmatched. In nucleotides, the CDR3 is TGTGCCAGCAGCTCCTTAGGACAGGGGGCTTTGGAAGATACGCAGTATTTT. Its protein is CASSSLGQGALEDTQYF. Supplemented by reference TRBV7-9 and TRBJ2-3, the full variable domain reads DTGVSQNPRHKITKRGQNVTFRCDPISEHNRLYWYRQTLGQGPEFLTYFQNEAQLEKSRLLSDRFSAERPKGSFSTLEIQRTEQGDSAMYLCASSSLGQGALEDTQYFGPGTRLTVL.

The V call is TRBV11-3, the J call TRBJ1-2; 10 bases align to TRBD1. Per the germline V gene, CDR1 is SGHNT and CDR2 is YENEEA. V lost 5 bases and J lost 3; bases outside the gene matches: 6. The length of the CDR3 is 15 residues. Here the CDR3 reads CASSLRTGGDYGYTF. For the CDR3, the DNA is TGTGCCAGCAGCCTCAGGACAGGGGGGGACTATGGCTACACCTTC.

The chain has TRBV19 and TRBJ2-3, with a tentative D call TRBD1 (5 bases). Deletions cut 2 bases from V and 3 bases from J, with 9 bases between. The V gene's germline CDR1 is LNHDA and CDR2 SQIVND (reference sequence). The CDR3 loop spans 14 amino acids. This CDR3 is CASSIQGWTDTQYF. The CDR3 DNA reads TGTGCCAGTAGTATACAGGGTTGGACAGATACGCAGTATTTT.

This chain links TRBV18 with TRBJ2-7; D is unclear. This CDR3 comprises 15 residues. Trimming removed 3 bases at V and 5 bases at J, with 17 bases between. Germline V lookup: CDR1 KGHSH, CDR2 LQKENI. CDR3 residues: CASSPLGSLNDEQYF. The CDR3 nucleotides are TGTGCCAGCTCACCGTTGGGGTCTCTCAACGACGAGCAGTACTTC.

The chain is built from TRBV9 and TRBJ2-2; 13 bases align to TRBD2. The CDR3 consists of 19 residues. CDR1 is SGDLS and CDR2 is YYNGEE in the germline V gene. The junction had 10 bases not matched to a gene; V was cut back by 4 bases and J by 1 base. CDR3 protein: CASSLRTSGRGGNTGELFF. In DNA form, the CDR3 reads TGTGCCAGCAGCCTCCGGACTAGCGGGAGAGGGGGGAACACCGGGGAGCTGTTTTTT.

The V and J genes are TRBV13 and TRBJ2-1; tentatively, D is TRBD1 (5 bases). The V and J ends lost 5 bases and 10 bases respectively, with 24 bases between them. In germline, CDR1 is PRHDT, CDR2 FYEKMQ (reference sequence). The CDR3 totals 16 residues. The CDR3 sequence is CASSPTGPGNAREQFF. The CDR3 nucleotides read TGTGCCAGCAGCCCAACTGGGCCAGGGAACGCGAGGGAGCAGTTCTTC.

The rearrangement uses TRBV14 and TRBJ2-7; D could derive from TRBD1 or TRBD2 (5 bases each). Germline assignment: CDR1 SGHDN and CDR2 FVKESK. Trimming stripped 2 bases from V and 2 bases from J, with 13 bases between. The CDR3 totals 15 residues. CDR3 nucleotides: TGTGCCAGCAGCCAACTCCGGCAGGGACCCTACGAGCAGTACTTC. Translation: CASSQLRQGPYEQYF.

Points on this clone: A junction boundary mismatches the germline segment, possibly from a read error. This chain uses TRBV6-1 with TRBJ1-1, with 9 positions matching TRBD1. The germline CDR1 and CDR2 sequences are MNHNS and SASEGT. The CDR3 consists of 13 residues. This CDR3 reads CASSGQGLREAFF. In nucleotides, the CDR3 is TGTGCTAGCAGTGGACAGGGGCTCCGTGAAGCTTTCTTT.

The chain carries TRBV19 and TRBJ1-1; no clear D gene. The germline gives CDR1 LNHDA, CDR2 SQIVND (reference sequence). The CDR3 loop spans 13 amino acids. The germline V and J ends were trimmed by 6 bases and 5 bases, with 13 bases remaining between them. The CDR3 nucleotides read TGTGCCAGTAGAGTCCCCTCTGGAACTGAAGCTTTCTTT. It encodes CASRVPSGTEAFF.

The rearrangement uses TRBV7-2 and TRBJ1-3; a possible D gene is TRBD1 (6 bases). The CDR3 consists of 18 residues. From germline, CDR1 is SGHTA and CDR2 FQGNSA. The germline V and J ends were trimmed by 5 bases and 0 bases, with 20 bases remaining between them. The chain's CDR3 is CASSKYGGQGSSGNTIYF. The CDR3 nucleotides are TGTGCCAGCAGCAAATATGGGGGGCAGGGAAGCTCTGGAAACACCATATATTTT.

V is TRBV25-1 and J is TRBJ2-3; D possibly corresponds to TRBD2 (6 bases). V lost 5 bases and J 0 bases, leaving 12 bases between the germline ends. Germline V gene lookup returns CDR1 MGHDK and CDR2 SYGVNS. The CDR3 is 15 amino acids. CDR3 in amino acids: CASSNLRGSTDTQYF. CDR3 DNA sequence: TGTGCCAGCAGTAATTTACGGGGGAGCACAGATACGCAGTATTTT.

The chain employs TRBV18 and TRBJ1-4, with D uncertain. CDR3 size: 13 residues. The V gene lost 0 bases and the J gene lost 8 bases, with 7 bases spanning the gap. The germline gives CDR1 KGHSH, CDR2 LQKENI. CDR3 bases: TGTGCCAGCTCACCACCGGGTCAGGAAAAACTGTTTTTT. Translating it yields CASSPPGQEKLFF. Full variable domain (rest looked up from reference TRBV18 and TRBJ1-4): NAGVMQNPRHLVRRRGQEARLRCSPMKGHSHVYWYRQLPEEGLKFMVYLQKENIIDESGMPKERFSAEFPKEGPSILRIQQVVRGDSAAYFCASSPPGQEKLFFGSGTQLSVL.

This CDR3 reads CASKQPNTEAFF. CDR3 DNA sequence: TGTGCCAGCAAACAGCCGAACACTGAAGCTTTCTTT. This chain connects TRBV9 to TRBJ1-1; D unclear. Germline CDR1 is SGDLS and CDR2 is YYNGEE. The CDR3 is 12 residues long. V lost 6 bases, J lost 1 base, and 7 bases lay in between.

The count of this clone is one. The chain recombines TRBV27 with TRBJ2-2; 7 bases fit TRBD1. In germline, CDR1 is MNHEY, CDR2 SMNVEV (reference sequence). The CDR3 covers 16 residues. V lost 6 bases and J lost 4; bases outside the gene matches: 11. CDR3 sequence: CASSPQGPMGTGELFF. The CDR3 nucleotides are TGTGCCAGCAGCCCACAGGGGCCGATGGGCACCGGGGAGCTGTTTTTT.

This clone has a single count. Here the CDR3 reads CASSVGAGVAGGGFGQFF. In DNA form, the CDR3 reads TGTGCCAGCAGCGTAGGGGCGGGCGTAGCGGGAGGAGGGTTCGGGCAGTTCTTC. The V call is TRBV9, the J call TRBJ2-1; 10 bases map to TRBD2. CDR1 is SGDLS, CDR2 YYNGEE, per germline. The CDR3 length is 18 residues. V lost 0 bases, J lost 12 bases, and 18 bases stayed unmatched.